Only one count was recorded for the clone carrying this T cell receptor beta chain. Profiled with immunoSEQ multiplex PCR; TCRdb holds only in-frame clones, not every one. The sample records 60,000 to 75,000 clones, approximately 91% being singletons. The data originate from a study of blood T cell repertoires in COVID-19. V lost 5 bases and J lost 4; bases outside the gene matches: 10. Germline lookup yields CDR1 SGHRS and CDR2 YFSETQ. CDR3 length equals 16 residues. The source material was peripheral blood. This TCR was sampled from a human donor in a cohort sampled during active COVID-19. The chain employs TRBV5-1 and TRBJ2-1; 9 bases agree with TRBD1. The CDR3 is CASSFSTGGAYNEQFF. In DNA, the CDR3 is TGCGCCAGCAGTTTTAGTACAGGGGGCGCATACAATGAGCAGTTCTTC.